This T cell receptor (beta chain) was identified during a study of esophageal squamous cell carcinoma under preoperative chemotherapy. Turning to the study itself: Samples included peripheral blood T cells as well as tumor-infiltrating lymphocytes. Overall study results and limits: Peripheral T cells showed a significant TCR diversity increase after chemotherapy, unlike tumor-infiltrating lymphocytes.

As for time point: before preoperative PTX-NDP chemotherapy. Patients received paclitaxel-nedaplatin as preoperative chemotherapy before surgery. CDR1 MNHEY and CDR2 SVGAGI come from the germline V gene. CDR3 length equals 14 residues. V shed 6 bases, J shed 10 bases, and the junction held 11 bases outside the gene matches. This clonotype was picked up many times. Antigen specificity is unknown. TCRdb reanalysed the PCR reads using MiXCR and keeps one entry per CDR3 protein. The repertoire includes approximately 30,000 distinct CDR3 sequences, under 55% of them detected once, and more than 10% sits in the top ten.

The sample was acquired from a patient given preoperative chemotherapy. The origin of this receptor is a human donor with esophageal squamous cell carcinoma. The donor label of this sample is uncertain. The chain combines TRBV6-5 with TRBJ2-1, with 8 bases aligning to TRBD2. The CDR3 DNA sequence: TGTGCCAGCAGCCCCCCCACTAGCGGTTACGAGCAGTTCTTC. Its protein is CASSPPTSGYEQFF.